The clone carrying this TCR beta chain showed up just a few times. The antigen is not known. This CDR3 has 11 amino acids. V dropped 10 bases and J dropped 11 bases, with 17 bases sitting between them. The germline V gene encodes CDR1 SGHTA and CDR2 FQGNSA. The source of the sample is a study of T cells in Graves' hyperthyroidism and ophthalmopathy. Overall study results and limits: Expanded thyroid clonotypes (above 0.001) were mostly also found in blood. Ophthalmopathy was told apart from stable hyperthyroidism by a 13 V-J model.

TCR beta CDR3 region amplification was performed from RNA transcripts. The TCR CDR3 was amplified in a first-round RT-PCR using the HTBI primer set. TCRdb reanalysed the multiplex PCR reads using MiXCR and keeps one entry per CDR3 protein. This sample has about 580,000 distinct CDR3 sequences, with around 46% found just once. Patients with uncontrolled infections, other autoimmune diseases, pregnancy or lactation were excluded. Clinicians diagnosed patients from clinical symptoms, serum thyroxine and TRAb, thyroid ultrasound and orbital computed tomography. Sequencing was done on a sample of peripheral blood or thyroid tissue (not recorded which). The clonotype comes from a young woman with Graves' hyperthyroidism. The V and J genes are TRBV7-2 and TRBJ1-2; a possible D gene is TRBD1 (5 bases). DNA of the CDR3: TGTGCCAAAGACGGGACGGAGGCTTACACCTTC. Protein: CAKDGTEAYTF.